This entry lists 12 T cell receptor beta chains sequenced from one sample in a study of cytomegalovirus exposure and HLA in healthy donors. PCR used 60 Vbeta primers and 13 Jbeta primers. The assay was immunoSEQ multiplex PCR, and TCRdb's table has in-frame clones only and misses some. The top ten hold less than 5% of the sample, which has over 150,000 clones, roughly 74% seen once. Sequenced: PBMCs. These TCRs come from a male donor in good health and CMV-seronegative.

CDR3 loop: CASQGQESSYEQYF. For the CDR3, the DNA is TGTGCCAGCCAGGGACAGGAGAGCTCCTACGAGCAGTACTTC. V usage is TRBV5-6 and J usage is TRBJ2-7; 8 bases line up with TRBD1. V was pared by 7 bases and J by 0 bases, with 6 bases of the junction left unmatched. Germline V gives CDR1 SGHDT, CDR2 YYEEEE. This CDR3 has 14 amino acids.

The chain recombines TRBV19 with TRBJ2-1; the D gene is possibly TRBD1 (7 bases). The CDR3 is 15 residues long. V was clipped by 3 bases and J by 7 bases, with 16 bases between them. CDR1 is LNHDA and CDR2 is SQIVND in the germline V gene (reference sequence). CDR3 sequence: CASSIPGGLGNEQFF. The CDR3 bases are TGTGCCAGTAGTATCCCAGGGGGGCTCGGAAATGAGCAGTTCTTC.

This sequence joins TRBV9 and TRBJ1-3; 7 bases align to TRBD1. The length of the CDR3 is 16 residues. The germline V gene has CDR1 SGDLS and CDR2 YYNGEE. J gave up 3 bases and V 2 bases, and 8 bases lay outside the gene matches. The CDR3: CASSVRQGLSGNTIYF. As DNA, the CDR3 is TGTGCCAGCAGCGTCCGACAGGGATTGAGTGGAAACACCATATATTTT. Full variable domain (outside the CDR3, taken from reference TRBV9 and TRBJ1-3): DSGVTQTPKHLITATGQRVTLRCSPRSGDLSVYWYQQSLDQGLQFLIQYYNGEERAKGNILERFSAQQFPDLHSELNLSSLELGDSALYFCASSVRQGLSGNTIYFGEGSWLTVV.

This clone was found once. V gene TRBV5-1 combines with J gene TRBJ1-4; tentatively, D is TRBD1 (6 bases). CDR1 SGHRS and CDR2 YFSETQ come from the germline V gene. V dropped 4 bases and J dropped 5 bases, with 18 bases sitting between them. The CDR3 sequence is 16 residues long. The CDR3 region is CASSPGGGQVNEKLFF. CDR3 nucleotides: TGCGCCAGCAGCCCCGGGGGGGGGCAGGTCAATGAAAAACTGTTTTTT. The full variable domain, rest sourced from reference TRBV5-1 and TRBJ1-4, is KAGVTQTPRYLIKTRGQQVTLSCSPISGHRSVSWYQQTPGQGLQFLFEYFSETQRNKGNFPGRFSGRQFSNSRSEMNVSTLELGDSALYLCASSPGGGQVNEKLFFGSGTQLSVL.

The chain couples TRBV7-2 to TRBJ1-6; no reliable D call. The CDR3 is made up of 15 amino acids. Germline V gene data show CDR1 as SGHTA and CDR2 as FQGNSA. V lost 1 base and J 10 bases, leaving 14 bases between the germline ends. The CDR3 bases are TGTGCCAGCAGCTTAGAGTGGGCGAGGAGGTCACCCCTCCACTTT. Protein sequence: CASSLEWARRSPLHF.

Notes on this clone: This CDR3 is also generated by other DNA sequences in the sample. The rearrangement joins TRBV2 to TRBJ1-4; perhaps TRBD1 as D (6 bases). CDR3 length: 13 amino acids. V lost 8 bases and J lost 8, with 15 bases in between. The germline gives CDR1 SNHLY, CDR2 FYNNEI. The CDR3 protein is CASLTGLGEKLFF. The CDR3 nucleotides read TGTGCCAGCTTAACAGGGTTAGGCGAAAAACTGTTTTTT.

In this sample, this clone turned up once. V and J are TRBV4-2 and TRBJ1-4, with 7 bases aligning to TRBD1. The CDR3 spans 14 residues. The ends lost 1 base at V and 7 bases at J; junction bases unmatched: 3. The V gene's germline CDR1 is LGHNA and CDR2 YNFKEQ. CDR3 nucleotides: TGTGCCAGCAGCCAAGGACAGGGCGGTGAAAAACTGTTTTTT. Amino acid sequence: CASSQGQGGEKLFF.

Points on this clone: Distinct nucleotide sequences in the sample also encode this CDR3. This chain connects TRBV4-1 to TRBJ1-2; 7 bases are a match to TRBD1. V trimming: 1 base; J trimming: 6 bases; junction bases outside the gene matches: 5. Per germline, CDR1 MGHRA and CDR2 YSYEKL. The CDR3 is 14 residues long. This CDR3 is CASSQVNRGDGYTF. In DNA form, the CDR3 reads TGCGCCAGCAGCCAAGTGAACAGGGGCGATGGCTACACCTTC.

The gene calls are TRBV23-1 and TRBJ2-5, with D possibly matching TRBD1 (6 bases). TRBV23-1 is labeled an ORF, and its function is uncertain. The CDR3 covers 20 residues. V lost 4 bases to trimming and J lost 3 bases, with 30 bases between them. The CDR3: CASSRGTLEPGWTPEETQYF. CDR3 nucleotide sequence: TGCGCCAGCAGTCGGGGGACATTGGAGCCTGGCTGGACCCCTGAAGAGACCCAGTACTTC.

This clone has only one observation. The chain links TRBV27 to TRBJ2-7, with 9 positions matching TRBD2. The CDR3 spans 19 residues. The germline V gene encodes CDR1 MNHEY and CDR2 SMNVEV (reference sequence). The ends lost 2 bases at V and 3 bases at J; junction bases unmatched: 17. CDR3 in amino acids: CASSLGWGGGVPGYYEQYF. CDR3 nucleotide sequence: TGTGCCAGCAGTTTAGGGTGGGGCGGGGGGGTTCCAGGATACTACGAGCAGTACTTC.

V is TRBV19 and J is TRBJ2-7; 8 nucleotides line up with TRBD2. CDR3 length: 14 residues. The germline V gene has CDR1 LNHDA and CDR2 SQIVND (reference sequence). The V gene end was trimmed by 2 bases and the J gene end by 3 bases; junction bases not matched to a gene: 3. The CDR3 reads CASSISGRDYEQYF. DNA for the CDR3: TGTGCCAGTAGTATATCCGGGAGGGACTACGAGCAGTACTTC.

V usage is TRBV5-1 and J usage is TRBJ1-4, with 8 bases aligning to TRBD1. V dropped 6 bases and J dropped 0; count of bases not matched to a gene: 4. CDR1 is SGHRS, CDR2 YFSETQ, per germline. The CDR3 length is 15 residues. The CDR3 here is CASMAGGTTNEKLFF. The CDR3, as DNA: TGCGCCAGCATGGCAGGGGGCACAACTAATGAAAAACTGTTTTTT.